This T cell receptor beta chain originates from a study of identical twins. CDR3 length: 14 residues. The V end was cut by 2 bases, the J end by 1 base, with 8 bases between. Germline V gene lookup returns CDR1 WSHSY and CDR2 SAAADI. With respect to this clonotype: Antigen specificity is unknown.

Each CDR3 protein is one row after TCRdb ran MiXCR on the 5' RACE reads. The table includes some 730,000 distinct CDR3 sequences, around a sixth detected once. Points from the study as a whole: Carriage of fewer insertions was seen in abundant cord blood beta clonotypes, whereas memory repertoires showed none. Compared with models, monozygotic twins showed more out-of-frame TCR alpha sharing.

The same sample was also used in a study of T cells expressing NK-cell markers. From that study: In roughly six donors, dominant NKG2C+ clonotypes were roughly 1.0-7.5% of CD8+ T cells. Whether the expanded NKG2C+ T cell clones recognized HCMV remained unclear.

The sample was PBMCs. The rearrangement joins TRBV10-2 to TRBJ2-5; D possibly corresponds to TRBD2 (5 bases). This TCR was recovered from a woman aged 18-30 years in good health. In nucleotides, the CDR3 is TGCGCCAGCAGTGAGATGGGAGCCCAAGAGACCCAGTACTTC. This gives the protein CASSEMGAQETQYF.